This TCR beta chain was recorded in a study of cytotoxic CD8 clonotypes in ibrutinib-treated CLL. Only in-frame clones appear in the TCRdb table, and some are missing; sequencing was by immunoSEQ multiplex PCR. In the table there are 150,000 to 250,000 clones, approximately 68% of which are singletons. Germline CDR1 is SEHNR and CDR2 is FQNEAQ (reference sequence). Deletions cut 5 bases from V and 7 bases from J, with 6 bases between. The CDR3 runs 11 residues. The sample consisted of PBMCs, taken after 24 months of ibrutinib treatment. The chain recombines TRBV7-9 with TRBJ2-1; D may correspond to TRBD1 or TRBD2 (5 bases each). The clonotype originates from a human donor with chronic lymphocytic leukemia. For the CDR3, the DNA is TGTGCCAGCAGCGGGGGTAATGAGCAGTTCTTC. Protein: CASSGGNEQFF.